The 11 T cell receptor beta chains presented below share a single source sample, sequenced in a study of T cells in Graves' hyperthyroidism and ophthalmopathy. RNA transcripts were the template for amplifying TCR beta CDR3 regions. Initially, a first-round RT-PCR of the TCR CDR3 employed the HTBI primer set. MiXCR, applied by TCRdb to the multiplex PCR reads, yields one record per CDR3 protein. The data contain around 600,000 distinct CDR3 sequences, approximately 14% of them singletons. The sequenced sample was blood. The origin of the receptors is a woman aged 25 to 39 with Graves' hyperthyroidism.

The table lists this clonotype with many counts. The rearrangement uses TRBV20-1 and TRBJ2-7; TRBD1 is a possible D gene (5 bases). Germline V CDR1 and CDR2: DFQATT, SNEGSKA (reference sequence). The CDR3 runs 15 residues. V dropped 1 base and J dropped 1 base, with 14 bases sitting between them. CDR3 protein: CSARGGHTISYEQYF. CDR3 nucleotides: TGCAGTGCTAGAGGGGGCCACACTATATCCTACGAGCAGTACTTC.

Written as DNA, the CDR3 is TGCAGTGCTAGGATAGGGGCCAACGTCCTGACTTTC. Translated, it gives CSARIGANVLTF. V is TRBV20-1 and J is TRBJ2-6; unclear D gene. The CDR3 covers 12 residues. Trimming removed 3 bases at V and 4 bases at J, with 4 bases between. Looked up from germline, CDR1 is DFQATT and CDR2 is SNEGSKA (reference sequence).

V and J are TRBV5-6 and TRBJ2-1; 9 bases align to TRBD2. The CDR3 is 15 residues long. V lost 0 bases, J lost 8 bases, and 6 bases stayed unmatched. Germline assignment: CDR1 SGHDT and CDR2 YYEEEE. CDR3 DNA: TGTGCCAGCAGCTTGGGAGCGGGGGGACATGATGAGCAGTTCTTC. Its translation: CASSLGAGGHDEQFF.

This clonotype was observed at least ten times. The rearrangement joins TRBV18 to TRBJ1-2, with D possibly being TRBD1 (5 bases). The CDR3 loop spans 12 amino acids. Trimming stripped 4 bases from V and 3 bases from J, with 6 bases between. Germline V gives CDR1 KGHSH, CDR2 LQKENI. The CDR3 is CASSRDDYGYTF. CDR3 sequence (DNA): TGTGCCAGCTCACGGGACGACTATGGCTACACCTTC. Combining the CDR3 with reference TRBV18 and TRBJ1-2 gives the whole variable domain NAGVMQNPRHLVRRRGQEARLRCSPMKGHSHVYWYRQLPEEGLKFMVYLQKENIIDESGMPKERFSAEFPKEGPSILRIQQVVRGDSAAYFCASSRDDYGYTFGSGTRLTVV.

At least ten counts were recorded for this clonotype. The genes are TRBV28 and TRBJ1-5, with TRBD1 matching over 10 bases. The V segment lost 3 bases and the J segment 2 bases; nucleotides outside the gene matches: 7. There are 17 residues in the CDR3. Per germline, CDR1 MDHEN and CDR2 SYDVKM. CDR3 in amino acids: CASSFPFGTGGNQPQHF. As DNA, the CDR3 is TGTGCCAGCAGTTTCCCTTTTGGGACAGGGGGCAATCAGCCCCAGCATTTT.

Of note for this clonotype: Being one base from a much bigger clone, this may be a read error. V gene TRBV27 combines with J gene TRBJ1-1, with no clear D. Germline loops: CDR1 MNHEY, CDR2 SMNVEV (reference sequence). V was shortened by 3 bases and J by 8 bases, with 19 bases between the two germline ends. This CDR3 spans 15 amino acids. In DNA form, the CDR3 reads TGTGCCAGCAGTTTCCGTGGAGACCAATCCGAGGAAGCTTTCTTT. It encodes CASSFRGDQSEEAFF.

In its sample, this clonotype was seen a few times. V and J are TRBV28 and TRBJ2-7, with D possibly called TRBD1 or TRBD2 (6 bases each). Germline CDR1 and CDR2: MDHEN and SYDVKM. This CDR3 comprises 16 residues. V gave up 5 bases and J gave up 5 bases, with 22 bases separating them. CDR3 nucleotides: TGTGCCAGCAGTCCTATAGGAACGGGGGCACTGGACGAGCAGTACTTC. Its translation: CASSPIGTGALDEQYF.

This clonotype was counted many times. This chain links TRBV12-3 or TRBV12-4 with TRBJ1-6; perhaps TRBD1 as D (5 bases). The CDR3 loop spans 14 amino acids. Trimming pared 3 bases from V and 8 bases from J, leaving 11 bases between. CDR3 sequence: CASSFRREDSPLHF. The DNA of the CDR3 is TGTGCCAGCAGTTTCCGCAGGGAAGATTCACCCCTCCACTTT.

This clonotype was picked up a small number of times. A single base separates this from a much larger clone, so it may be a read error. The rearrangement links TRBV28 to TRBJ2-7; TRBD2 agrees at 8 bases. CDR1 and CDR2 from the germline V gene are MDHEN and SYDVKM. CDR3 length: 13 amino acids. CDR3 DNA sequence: TGTGCCAGCAGCCGTCCGGGGGGGGCCGAGCAGCACTTC. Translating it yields CASSRPGGAEQHF.

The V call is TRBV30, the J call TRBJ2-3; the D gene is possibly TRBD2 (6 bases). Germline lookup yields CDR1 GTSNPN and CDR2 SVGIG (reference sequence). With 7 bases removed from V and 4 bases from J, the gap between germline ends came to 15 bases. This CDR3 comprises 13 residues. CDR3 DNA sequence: TGTGCCTTGGAGGCTACGGGAGCAGATACGCAGTATTTT. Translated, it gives CALEATGADTQYF.

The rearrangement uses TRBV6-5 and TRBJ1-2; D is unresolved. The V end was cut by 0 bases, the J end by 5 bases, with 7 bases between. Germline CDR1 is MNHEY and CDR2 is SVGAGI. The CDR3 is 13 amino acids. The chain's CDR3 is CASSYSDRYGYTF. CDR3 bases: TGTGCCAGCAGTTACTCCGACCGATATGGCTACACCTTC.